This TCR beta chain was recorded in a study of blood T cell repertoires in COVID-19. Study summary: The analysed material was cDNA or gDNA that came from T cells, B-cell-depleted T cells, or PBMCs.

Trimming took 6 bases from V and 8 from J; bases not matched to a gene: 17. CDR3 length: 18 residues. The germline V gene encodes CDR1 ENHRY and CDR2 SYGVKD. As originally analysed: The assay estimated nucleated cells by amplifying reference gene primers. Only in-frame clones appear in the TCRdb table, and some are missing; sequencing was by immunoSEQ multiplex PCR. That table supplies the V and J calls and clone size; D and trimming were determined from the DNA. The data show over 95,000 clones, with 80% to 90% seen just once and roughly a tenth held by the top ten. The chain is built from TRBV10-3 and TRBJ2-4; 12 nucleotides agree with TRBD1. Material: peripheral blood. This receptor was obtained from a human donor in a cohort sampled during active COVID-19. CDR3 amino acids: CAISKTGTGGAGSDIQYF. The CDR3 nucleotides read TGTGCCATCAGCAAAACCGGGACAGGGGGCGCGGGTTCGGACATTCAGTACTTC.